Below are 2 T cell receptor beta chains sequenced from a single sample in a study of T cells in Graves' hyperthyroidism and ophthalmopathy. What was amplified from RNA transcripts were TCR beta CDR3 regions. The study used the HTBI primer set for a first-round RT-PCR of the TCR CDR3. TCRdb reanalysed the multiplex PCR reads using MiXCR and keeps one entry per CDR3 protein. This sample has around 450,000 distinct CDR3 sequences, with 15% to 17% found just once. The sequencing input was blood. Receptors originate from a woman aged 18-29 years with Graves' hyperthyroidism.

The chain combines TRBV20-1 with TRBJ2-4; TRBD2 matches 13 bases. The CDR3 runs 15 residues. The V and J ends lost 5 bases and 3 bases, in that order; junction bases with no gene match: 4. Germline-derived CDR1 and CDR2 are DFQATT and SNEGSKA (reference sequence). The CDR3 DNA reads TGCAGTGCTCCTTGGACTAGCGGGGGCAAAAACATTCAGTACTTC. This encodes CSAPWTSGGKNIQYF.

This clonotype occurred a few times. This rearrangement joins TRBV19 to TRBJ1-5; 7 bases align to TRBD1. The V gene end was trimmed by 9 bases and the J gene end by 0 bases; junction bases not matched to a gene: 8. The CDR3 loop spans 15 amino acids. The germline V gene encodes CDR1 LNHDA and CDR2 SQIVND (reference sequence). DNA for the CDR3: TGTGCCAGCAGGGACAGAACCTATAGCAATCAGCCCCAGCATTTT. This codes for CASRDRTYSNQPQHF. Looking up the rest from reference TRBV19 and TRBJ1-5 gives the full variable domain: DGGITQSPKYLFRKEGQNVTLSCEQNLNHDAMYWYRQDPGQGLRLIYYSQIVNDFQKGDIAEGYSVSREKKESFPLTVTSAQKNPTAFYLCASRDRTYSNQPQHFGDGTRLSIL.